This T cell receptor (beta chain) comes out of a study of blood T cell repertoires in COVID-19. Study details: COVID-19 samples from acute and convalescent phases originated in the United States, Italy and Spain. The cDNA or gDNA used as material had been derived from T cells, B-cell-depleted T cells, or PBMCs.

This CDR3 has 15 residues. The ends lost 3 bases at V and 5 bases at J; junction bases unmatched: 9. CDR1 SGHNT and CDR2 YENEEA come from the germline V gene. Clones were read by immunoSEQ multiplex PCR, and TCRdb kept only the in-frame ones, dropping some. This repertoire shows under 200,000 clones, 65% to 85% found once; its top ten account for about 5.7%. Enrolled through a virtual design, the participants were between 18 and 89 years of age and came from 24 US areas. The sequencing sample was made of PBMCs or T cells enriched from blood (not recorded which). This TCR came from a woman aged 40 to 55 with acute COVID-19. The rearrangement links TRBV11-3 to TRBJ1-1; 7 nucleotides line up with TRBD1. CDR3 loop: CASSFSKGAGTEAFF. The CDR3 bases are TGTGCCAGCAGCTTTTCTAAGGGGGCTGGTACTGAAGCTTTCTTT.